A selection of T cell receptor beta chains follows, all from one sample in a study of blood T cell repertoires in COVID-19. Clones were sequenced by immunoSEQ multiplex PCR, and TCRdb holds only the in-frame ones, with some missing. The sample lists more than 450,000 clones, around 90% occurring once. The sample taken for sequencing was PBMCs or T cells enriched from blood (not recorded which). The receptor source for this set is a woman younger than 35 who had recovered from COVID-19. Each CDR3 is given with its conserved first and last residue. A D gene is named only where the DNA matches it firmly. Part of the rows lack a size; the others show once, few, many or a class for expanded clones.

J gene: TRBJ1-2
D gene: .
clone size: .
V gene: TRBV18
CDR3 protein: CASSPGGNYGYTF
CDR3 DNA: TGTGCCAGCTCACCAGGAGGGAACTATGGCTACACCTTC

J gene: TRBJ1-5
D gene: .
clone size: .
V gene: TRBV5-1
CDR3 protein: CASSLGPDQPQHF
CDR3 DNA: TGCGCCAGCAGCTTGGGTCCTGATCAGCCCCAGCATTTT

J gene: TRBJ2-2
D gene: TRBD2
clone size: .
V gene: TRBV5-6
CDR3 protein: CASSLTSGSGELFF
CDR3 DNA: TGTGCCAGCAGCCTGACTAGCGGGTCGGGGGAGCTGTTTTTT

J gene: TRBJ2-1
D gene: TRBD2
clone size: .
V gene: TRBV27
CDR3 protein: CASSSGGFYNEQFF
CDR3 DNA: TGTGCCAGCAGTTCGGGGGGATTTTACAATGAGCAGTTCTTC

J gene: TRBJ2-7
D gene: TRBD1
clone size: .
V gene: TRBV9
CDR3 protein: CASSPRTGSSYEQYF
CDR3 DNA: TGTGCCAGCAGCCCCCGGACAGGGAGCTCCTACGAGCAGTACTTC

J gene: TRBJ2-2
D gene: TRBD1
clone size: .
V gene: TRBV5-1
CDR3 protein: CASSWRTGDWWELFF
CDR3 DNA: TGCGCCAGCAGCTGGAGGACAGGGGATTGGTGGGAGCTGTTTTTT

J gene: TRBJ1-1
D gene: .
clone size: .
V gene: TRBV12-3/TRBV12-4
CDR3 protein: CASSLTRDGEAFF
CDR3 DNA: TGTGCCAGCAGTTTGACGCGGGACGGGGAAGCTTTCTTT

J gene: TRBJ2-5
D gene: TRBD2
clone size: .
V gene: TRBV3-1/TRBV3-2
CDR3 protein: CASSQERLAGGPYETQYF
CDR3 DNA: TGTGCCAGCAGCCAAGAACGGCTAGCGGGGGGGCCATATGAGACCCAGTACTTC

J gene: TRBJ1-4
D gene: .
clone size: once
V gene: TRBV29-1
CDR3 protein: CSVVRGEKLFF
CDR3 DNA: TGCAGCGTCGTCCGGGGTGAAAAACTGTTTTTT

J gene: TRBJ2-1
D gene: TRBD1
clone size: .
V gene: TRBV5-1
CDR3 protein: CASRVDRGLYNEQFF
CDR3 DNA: TGCGCCAGCAGGGTTGACAGGGGGCTCTACAATGAGCAGTTCTTC

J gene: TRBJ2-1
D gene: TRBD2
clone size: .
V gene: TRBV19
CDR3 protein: CASSPSSGVLNEQFF
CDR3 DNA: TGTGCCAGTAGTCCCTCTAGCGGGGTTTTAAATGAGCAGTTCTTC

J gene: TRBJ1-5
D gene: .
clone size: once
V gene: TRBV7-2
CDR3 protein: CASSSYNQPQHF
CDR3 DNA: TGTGCCAGCAGCTCCTATAATCAGCCCCAGCATTTT

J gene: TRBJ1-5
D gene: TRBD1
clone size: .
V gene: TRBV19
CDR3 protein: CATSTGDQPQHF
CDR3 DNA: TGTGCCACCTCTACAGGGGACCAGCCCCAGCATTTT

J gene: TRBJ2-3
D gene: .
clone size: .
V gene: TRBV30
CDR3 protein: CAWRAGPNQAQYF
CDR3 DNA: TGTGCCTGGAGGGCGGGGCCCAACCAGGCGCAGTATTTT

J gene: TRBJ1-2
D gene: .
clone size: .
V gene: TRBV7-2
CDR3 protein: CASSLGPRYGYTF
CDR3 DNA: TGTGCCAGCAGCTTGGGGCCGAGGTATGGCTACACCTTC

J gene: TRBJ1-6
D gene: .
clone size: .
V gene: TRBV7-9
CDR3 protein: CASSPTGSEGNSPLHF
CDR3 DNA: TGTGCCAGCAGCCCGACCGGGTCCGAGGGTAATTCACCCCTCCACTTT

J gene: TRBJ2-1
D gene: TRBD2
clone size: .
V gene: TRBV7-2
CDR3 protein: CASSLLGLADPNEQFF
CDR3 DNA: TGTGCCAGCAGCTTACTGGGACTAGCGGACCCCAATGAGCAGTTCTTC

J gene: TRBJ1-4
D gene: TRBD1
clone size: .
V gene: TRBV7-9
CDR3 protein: CASSLRDRDLSPEKLFF
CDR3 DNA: TGTGCCAGCAGCCTCCGGGACAGGGATCTATCTCCTGAAAAACTGTTTTTT

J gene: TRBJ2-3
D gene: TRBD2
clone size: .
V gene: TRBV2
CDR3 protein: CASSEGTSGWGDTQYF
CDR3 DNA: TGTGCCAGCAGTGAAGGAACTAGCGGGTGGGGGGATACGCAGTATTTT

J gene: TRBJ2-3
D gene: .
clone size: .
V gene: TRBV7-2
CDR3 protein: CASTPERDSADTQYF
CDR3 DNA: TGTGCCAGCACCCCCGAGAGGGATTCGGCAGATACGCAGTATTTT

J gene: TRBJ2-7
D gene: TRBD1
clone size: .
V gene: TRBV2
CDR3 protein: CASSEPQDRVVYEQYF
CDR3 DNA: TGTGCCAGCAGTGAACCCCAGGACAGGGTAGTTTACGAGCAGTACTTC

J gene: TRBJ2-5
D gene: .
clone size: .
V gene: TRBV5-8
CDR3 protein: CASSLGGRGTQETQYF
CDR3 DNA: TGTGCCAGCAGCTTGGGCGGGCGGGGAACCCAAGAGACCCAGTACTTC

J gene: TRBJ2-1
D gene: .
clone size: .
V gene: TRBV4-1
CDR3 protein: CASSQTIGRGRRNEQFF
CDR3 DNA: TGCGCCAGCAGCCAAACCATAGGCAGAGGAAGACGCAATGAGCAGTTCTTC

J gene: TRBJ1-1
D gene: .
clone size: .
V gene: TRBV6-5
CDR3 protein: CASTRMGASTEAFF
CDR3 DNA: TGTGCCAGCACCCGAATGGGGGCGAGCACTGAAGCTTTCTTT

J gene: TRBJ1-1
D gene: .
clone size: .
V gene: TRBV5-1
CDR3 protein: CASSLEGVGTEAFF
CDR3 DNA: TGCGCCAGCAGCCTGGAGGGGGTGGGAACTGAAGCTTTCTTT

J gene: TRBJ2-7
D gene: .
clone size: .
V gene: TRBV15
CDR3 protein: CATSRDRWQGYEQYF
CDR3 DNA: TGTGCCACCAGCAGAGATAGGTGGCAGGGCTACGAGCAGTACTTC

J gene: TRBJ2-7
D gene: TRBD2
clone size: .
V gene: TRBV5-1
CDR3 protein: CASSFQPGGTYEQYF
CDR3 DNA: TGCGCCAGCAGCTTCCAGCCGGGAGGCACCTACGAGCAGTACTTC

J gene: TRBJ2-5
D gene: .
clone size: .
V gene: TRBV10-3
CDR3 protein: CAISSGGETQYF
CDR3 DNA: TGTGCCATCAGTAGCGGCGGAGAGACCCAGTACTTC

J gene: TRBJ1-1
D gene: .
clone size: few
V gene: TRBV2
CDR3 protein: CASEWGADTEAFF
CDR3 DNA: TGTGCCAGCGAATGGGGCGCAGACACTGAAGCTTTCTTT

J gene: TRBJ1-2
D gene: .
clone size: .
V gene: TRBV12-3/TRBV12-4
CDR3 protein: CASSLSQIYGYTF
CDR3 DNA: TGTGCCAGCAGTTTATCTCAGATCTATGGCTACACCTTC

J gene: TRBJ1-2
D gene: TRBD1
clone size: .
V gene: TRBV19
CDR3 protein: CASSAGGSGYTF
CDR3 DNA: TGTGCCAGTAGCGCAGGGGGCTCTGGCTACACCTTC

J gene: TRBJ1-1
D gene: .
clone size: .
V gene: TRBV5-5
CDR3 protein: CASSPPGGRSTEAFF
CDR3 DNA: TGTGCCAGCAGTCCTCCGGGGGGGCGCAGCACTGAAGCTTTCTTT

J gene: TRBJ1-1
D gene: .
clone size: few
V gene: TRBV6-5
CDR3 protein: CASKFSRVNTEAFF
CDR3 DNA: TGTGCCAGCAAATTTAGTCGAGTGAACACTGAAGCTTTCTTT

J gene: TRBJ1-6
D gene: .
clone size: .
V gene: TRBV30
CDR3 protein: CAWRGPATLHF
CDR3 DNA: TGTGCCTGGAGGGGCCCCGCAACCCTCCACTTT

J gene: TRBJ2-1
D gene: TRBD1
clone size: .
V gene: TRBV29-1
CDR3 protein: CSVGFGTGGNEQFF
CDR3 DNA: TGCAGCGTTGGGTTTGGGACAGGGGGCAATGAGCAGTTCTTC

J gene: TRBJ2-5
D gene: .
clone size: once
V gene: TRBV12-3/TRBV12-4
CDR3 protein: CASRHRETQYF
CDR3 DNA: TGTGCCAGCAGGCATAGAGAGACCCAGTACTTC

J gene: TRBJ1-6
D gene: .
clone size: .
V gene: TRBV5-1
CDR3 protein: CASSLGTANSPLHF
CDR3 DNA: TGCGCCAGCAGCTTGGGGACAGCTAATTCACCCCTCCACTTT

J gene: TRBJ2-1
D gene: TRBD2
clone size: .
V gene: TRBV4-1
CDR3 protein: CASSPSPGGGYNEQFF
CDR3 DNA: TGCGCCAGCAGCCCTAGCCCGGGGGGGGGCTACAATGAGCAGTTCTTC

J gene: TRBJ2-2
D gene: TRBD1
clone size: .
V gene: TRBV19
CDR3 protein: CASTPQGGQGLNTGELFF
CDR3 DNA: TGTGCCAGTACCCCACAGGGGGGACAGGGCCTAAACACCGGGGAGCTGTTTTTT

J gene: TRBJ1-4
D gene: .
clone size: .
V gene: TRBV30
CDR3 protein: CASKGEEKLFF
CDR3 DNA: TGTGCCTCTAAAGGGGAAGAAAAACTGTTTTTT

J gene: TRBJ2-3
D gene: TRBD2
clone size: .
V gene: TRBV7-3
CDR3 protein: CASSQTSGGDTQYF
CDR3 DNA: TGTGCCAGCAGCCAGACTAGCGGGGGGGATACGCAGTATTTT

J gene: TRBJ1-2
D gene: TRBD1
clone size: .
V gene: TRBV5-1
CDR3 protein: CASSLAYRGSSGYTF
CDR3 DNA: TGCGCCAGCAGCTTGGCCTACAGGGGTTCGTCTGGCTACACCTTC

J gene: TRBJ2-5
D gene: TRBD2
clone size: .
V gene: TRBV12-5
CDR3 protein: CASGLETLGGVETQYF
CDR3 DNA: TGTGCTAGTGGTTTGGAGACCCTCGGGGGGGTAGAGACCCAGTACTTC

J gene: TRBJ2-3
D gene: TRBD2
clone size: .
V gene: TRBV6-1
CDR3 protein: CASSEALAGGPDTQYF
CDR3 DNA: TGTGCCAGCAGTGAAGCACTAGCGGGGGGGCCAGATACGCAGTATTTT